A selection of T cell receptor beta chains follows, all from one sample in a study of T-cell memory formation after mild COVID-19. TCRdb recomputed calls from the 5' RACE reads with MiXCR, one row per CDR3 protein. The table has about 500,000 distinct CDR3 sequences, approximately 20% seen once. The sequencing sample was made of PBMCs or a T cell subset sorted from them (not recorded which). The receptor source for this set is an adult woman who had mild COVID-19 (a few samples of this study predate the infection). Cell type and time point are not known. The CDR3 runs from the conserved cysteine through the conserved F or W. The D gene is left open where the match is weak. Clone sizes are given selectively: once, few, many, or a class where the clone is expanded.

V gene: TRBV5-1; J gene: TRBJ2-1; D gene: TRBD2; clone size: .; CDR3 protein: CASSSVRTGTSGYNEQFF; CDR3 DNA: TGCGCCAGCAGCTCAGTTCGGACCGGGACTAGCGGATACAATGAGCAGTTCTTC
V gene: TRBV29-1; J gene: TRBJ1-4; D gene: .; clone size: .; CDR3 protein: CSVGGGGPNEKLFF; CDR3 DNA: TGCAGCGTTGGGGGCGGAGGTCCTAATGAAAAACTGTTTTTT
V gene: TRBV9; J gene: TRBJ2-3; D gene: TRBD2; clone size: .; CDR3 protein: CASSVGLAGGVENTDTQYF; CDR3 DNA: TGTGCCAGCAGCGTTGGACTAGCGGGAGGAGTTGAGAACACAGATACGCAGTATTTT
V gene: TRBV15; J gene: TRBJ2-1; D gene: .; clone size: few; CDR3 protein: CATSRVLQGNEQFF; CDR3 DNA: TGTGCCACCAGCAGGGTTCTACAGGGCAATGAGCAGTTCTTC
V gene: TRBV27; J gene: TRBJ1-4; D gene: .; clone size: few; CDR3 protein: CASSLHQGSEKLFF; CDR3 DNA: TGTGCCAGCAGTTTACACCAGGGGAGTGAAAAACTGTTTTTT
V gene: TRBV7-6; J gene: TRBJ2-3; D gene: TRBD2; clone size: few; CDR3 protein: CASSLVFASGVTGRGTDTQYF; CDR3 DNA: TGTGCCAGCAGCTTAGTCTTTGCTAGCGGGGTGACTGGCAGAGGTACAGATACGCAGTATTTT
V gene: TRBV20-1; J gene: TRBJ2-7; D gene: TRBD2; clone size: .; CDR3 protein: CSARGTSGRSYEQYF; CDR3 DNA: TGCAGTGCCCGTGGGACTAGCGGGAGATCCTACGAGCAGTACTTC
V gene: TRBV7-9; J gene: TRBJ2-7; D gene: .; clone size: few; CDR3 protein: CASSPNEQYF; CDR3 DNA: TGTGCCAGCAGCCCTAACGAGCAGTACTTC
V gene: TRBV5-1; J gene: TRBJ2-7; D gene: .; clone size: .; CDR3 protein: CASSLDGTRQYF; CDR3 DNA: TGCGCCAGCAGCTTGGACGGGACAAGGCAGTACTTC
V gene: TRBV9; J gene: TRBJ2-5; D gene: .; clone size: .; CDR3 protein: CASSHTRWGATQETQYF; CDR3 DNA: TGTGCCAGCAGCCACACTCGTTGGGGGGCAACTCAAGAGACCCAGTACTTC
V gene: TRBV15; J gene: TRBJ2-6; D gene: TRBD2; clone size: .; CDR3 protein: CATSSALDMTSGGTGANVLTF; CDR3 DNA: TGTGCCACCAGCTCCGCACTCGACATGACTAGCGGGGGAACTGGGGCCAACGTCCTGACTTTC
V gene: TRBV29-1; J gene: TRBJ2-7; D gene: TRBD1; clone size: few; CDR3 protein: CSVEETGGTYEQYF; CDR3 DNA: TGCAGCGTTGAAGAGACAGGGGGTACCTACGAGCAGTACTTC
V gene: TRBV7-2; J gene: TRBJ2-7; D gene: TRBD1; clone size: once; CDR3 protein: CASSPPVGQGIYEQYF; CDR3 DNA: TGTGCCAGCAGCCCCCCCGTTGGACAGGGTATTTACGAGCAGTACTTC
V gene: TRBV9; J gene: TRBJ2-7; D gene: TRBD2; clone size: .; CDR3 protein: CASSVGGRAYEQYF; CDR3 DNA: TGTGCCAGCAGCGTGGGCGGGAGGGCTTACGAGCAGTACTTC
V gene: TRBV5-4; J gene: TRBJ2-2; D gene: TRBD2; clone size: .; CDR3 protein: CASSTRTSGNTGELFF; CDR3 DNA: TGTGCCAGCAGCACCCGGACTAGCGGGAACACCGGGGAGCTGTTTTTT
V gene: TRBV4-1; J gene: TRBJ1-2; D gene: TRBD1; clone size: .; CDR3 protein: CASSQAGTGTGYTF; CDR3 DNA: TGCGCCAGCAGCCAAGCCGGGACAGGGACTGGCTACACCTTC
V gene: TRBV6-1; J gene: TRBJ2-1; D gene: TRBD1; clone size: few; CDR3 protein: CASIRGWGQMTSAQFF; CDR3 DNA: TGTGCCAGCATCCGGGGATGGGGACAGATGACCTCTGCGCAGTTCTTC
V gene: TRBV2; J gene: TRBJ1-1; D gene: TRBD1; clone size: .; CDR3 protein: CASGRTGVGTEAFF; CDR3 DNA: TGTGCCAGCGGCCGGACAGGGGTTGGCACTGAAGCTTTCTTT
V gene: TRBV10-3; J gene: TRBJ2-3; D gene: TRBD2; clone size: few; CDR3 protein: CAISRTSGVSDTQYF; CDR3 DNA: TGTGCCATCAGTCGGACTAGCGGGGTCTCGGATACGCAGTATTTT
V gene: TRBV3-1; J gene: TRBJ1-1; D gene: .; clone size: few; CDR3 protein: CASSQGLLNTEAFF; CDR3 DNA: TGTGCCAGCAGCCAGGGACTGCTGAACACTGAAGCTTTCTTT
V gene: TRBV12-3/TRBV12-4; J gene: TRBJ1-2; D gene: .; clone size: many; CDR3 protein: CASSLRDGYTF; CDR3 DNA: TGTGCCAGCAGTTTGAGGGATGGCTACACCTTC
V gene: TRBV7-3; J gene: TRBJ2-3; D gene: TRBD2; clone size: .; CDR3 protein: CASSSLPAGAADTQYF; CDR3 DNA: TGTGCCAGCAGCTCCCTCCCAGCGGGAGCAGCAGATACGCAGTATTTT
V gene: TRBV28; J gene: TRBJ1-2; D gene: TRBD1; clone size: .; CDR3 protein: CASRLGQLRGYTF; CDR3 DNA: TGTGCCAGCAGACTGGGACAGTTGAGAGGCTACACCTTC
V gene: TRBV11-2; J gene: TRBJ2-2; D gene: TRBD2; clone size: few; CDR3 protein: CASSLVGLAVSKNTGELFF; CDR3 DNA: TGTGCCAGCAGCTTAGTCGGACTAGCGGTTTCCAAGAACACCGGGGAGCTGTTTTTT
V gene: TRBV24-1; J gene: TRBJ2-2; D gene: .; clone size: .; CDR3 protein: CATSDLTSGATGELFF; CDR3 DNA: TGTGCCACCAGTGATCTTACATCGGGTGCCACCGGGGAGCTGTTTTTT
V gene: TRBV5-1; J gene: TRBJ2-7; D gene: TRBD1; clone size: few; CDR3 protein: CASSSSMGQGSYEQYF; CDR3 DNA: TGCGCCAGCAGCTCTAGTATGGGACAGGGGAGCTACGAGCAGTACTTC
V gene: TRBV7-9; J gene: TRBJ2-7; D gene: TRBD1; clone size: .; CDR3 protein: CASSSSGGRSSYEQYF; CDR3 DNA: TGTGCCAGCAGCTCCTCAGGGGGCAGGAGCTCCTACGAGCAGTACTTC
V gene: TRBV6-5; J gene: TRBJ2-7; D gene: TRBD2; clone size: .; CDR3 protein: CASSSLGLAGGTSSYEQYF; CDR3 DNA: TGTGCCAGCAGTAGCCTCGGACTAGCGGGGGGCACCTCCTCCTACGAGCAGTACTTC
V gene: TRBV12-3/TRBV12-4; J gene: TRBJ1-5; D gene: .; clone size: .; CDR3 protein: CASSQGLYQPQHF; CDR3 DNA: TGTGCCAGCTCTCAGGGGCTCTATCAGCCCCAGCATTTT
V gene: TRBV7-9; J gene: TRBJ1-2; D gene: TRBD1; clone size: few; CDR3 protein: CASSPGQGAAGYTF; CDR3 DNA: TGTGCCAGCAGCCCCGGACAGGGGGCTGCTGGCTACACCTTC
V gene: TRBV18; J gene: TRBJ2-7; D gene: TRBD1; clone size: .; CDR3 protein: CASSPTGGPRGEQYF; CDR3 DNA: TGTGCCAGCTCACCAACAGGGGGGCCGAGAGGCGAGCAGTACTTC
V gene: TRBV3-1; J gene: TRBJ2-1; D gene: TRBD2; clone size: .; CDR3 protein: CASSQEIQAGGQFF; CDR3 DNA: TGTGCCAGCAGCCAAGAGATCCAAGCGGGGGGGCAGTTCTTC
V gene: TRBV20-1; J gene: TRBJ2-1; D gene: TRBD2; clone size: .; CDR3 protein: CSASLTSGGIYHEQFF; CDR3 DNA: TGCAGTGCTAGTCTGACTAGCGGGGGGATCTACCATGAGCAGTTCTTC
V gene: TRBV4-1; J gene: TRBJ2-1; D gene: TRBD2; clone size: .; CDR3 protein: CASSQVGTSGGRSYNEQFF; CDR3 DNA: TGCGCCAGCAGCCAAGTAGGGACTAGCGGGGGCCGGTCCTACAATGAGCAGTTCTTC
V gene: TRBV5-1; J gene: TRBJ2-2; D gene: TRBD1; clone size: .; CDR3 protein: CASQGDSITGELFF; CDR3 DNA: TGCGCCAGCCAGGGGGACAGCATCACCGGGGAGCTGTTTTTT
V gene: TRBV20-1; J gene: TRBJ2-5; D gene: .; clone size: many; CDR3 protein: CSARGGAAEETQYF; CDR3 DNA: TGCAGTGCTAGAGGAGGGGCCGCCGAAGAGACCCAGTACTTC
V gene: TRBV6-1; J gene: TRBJ2-7; D gene: .; clone size: .; CDR3 protein: CASSADSGYEQYF; CDR3 DNA: TGTGCCAGCAGTGCGGACTCGGGCTACGAGCAGTACTTC
V gene: TRBV7-9; J gene: TRBJ2-1; D gene: TRBD2; clone size: few; CDR3 protein: CASRGLVPTEQFF; CDR3 DNA: TGTGCCAGCAGGGGACTAGTTCCTACTGAGCAGTTCTTC
V gene: TRBV18; J gene: TRBJ2-7; D gene: .; clone size: few; CDR3 protein: CASSPPPGRSEQYF; CDR3 DNA: TGTGCCAGCTCACCACCCCCGGGGAGGAGCGAGCAGTACTTC
V gene: TRBV12-3/TRBV12-4; J gene: TRBJ2-1; D gene: TRBD2; clone size: .; CDR3 protein: CASLPLGGLANEQFF; CDR3 DNA: TGTGCCAGCCTCCCCCTGGGGGGGTTAGCTAATGAGCAGTTCTTC
V gene: TRBV7-9; J gene: TRBJ2-5; D gene: .; clone size: .; CDR3 protein: CASSPPDDVETQYF; CDR3 DNA: TGTGCCAGCAGCCCACCTGACGACGTGGAGACCCAGTACTTC
V gene: TRBV7-9; J gene: TRBJ1-6; D gene: .; clone size: few; CDR3 protein: CASSRGLDSRANSPLHF; CDR3 DNA: TGTGCCAGCAGCCGGGGGCTGGACAGTCGGGCCAATTCACCCCTCCACTTT
V gene: TRBV5-8; J gene: TRBJ1-2; D gene: TRBD1; clone size: .; CDR3 protein: CASSLPLKQGRDYGYTF; CDR3 DNA: TGTGCCAGCAGCTTGCCCCTCAAACAGGGGCGGGACTATGGCTACACCTTC
V gene: TRBV12-3/TRBV12-4; J gene: TRBJ2-3; D gene: TRBD1; clone size: few; CDR3 protein: CASRTGQGATDTQYF; CDR3 DNA: TGTGCCAGCAGAACGGGACAGGGGGCCACAGATACGCAGTATTTT
V gene: TRBV20-1; J gene: TRBJ1-1; D gene: .; clone size: .; CDR3 protein: CSARDSRGQNTEAFF; CDR3 DNA: TGCAGTGCTAGAGATTCGAGAGGACAGAACACTGAAGCTTTCTTT
V gene: TRBV15; J gene: TRBJ1-5; D gene: TRBD1; clone size: .; CDR3 protein: CATSMQTGVSNQPQHF; CDR3 DNA: TGTGCCACCAGCATGCAGACAGGGGTTAGCAATCAGCCCCAGCATTTT
V gene: TRBV7-3; J gene: TRBJ2-2; D gene: .; clone size: .; CDR3 protein: CASSPSGETGELFF; CDR3 DNA: TGTGCCAGCAGCCCTTCCGGGGAAACCGGGGAGCTGTTTTTT
V gene: TRBV5-1; J gene: TRBJ1-1; D gene: TRBD1; clone size: .; CDR3 protein: CASSSVPGQGTAEAFF; CDR3 DNA: TGCGCCAGCAGCTCCGTCCCGGGACAGGGTACAGCTGAAGCTTTCTTT
V gene: TRBV15; J gene: TRBJ2-3; D gene: TRBD2; clone size: once; CDR3 protein: CATSTGTSGGAGTDTQYF; CDR3 DNA: TGTGCCACCAGCACCGGGACTAGCGGGGGGGCCGGCACAGATACGCAGTATTTT
V gene: TRBV9; J gene: TRBJ1-2; D gene: .; clone size: .; CDR3 protein: CASSVDYSLYGYTF; CDR3 DNA: TGTGCCAGCAGCGTAGATTACAGCCTCTATGGCTACACCTTC
V gene: TRBV4-1; J gene: TRBJ2-2; D gene: .; clone size: few; CDR3 protein: CASSWSGDGTGELFF; CDR3 DNA: TGCGCCAGCAGCTGGAGCGGAGACGGCACCGGGGAGCTGTTTTTT
V gene: TRBV7-2; J gene: TRBJ1-2; D gene: .; clone size: few; CDR3 protein: CASSSPGGLDYGYTF; CDR3 DNA: TGTGCCAGCAGCTCACCGGGGGGGCTTGACTATGGCTACACCTTC
V gene: TRBV11-2; J gene: TRBJ2-2; D gene: .; clone size: many; CDR3 protein: CASSLEGKSSGELFF; CDR3 DNA: TGTGCCAGCAGCTTAGAAGGGAAATCCTCCGGGGAGCTGTTTTTT
V gene: TRBV4-3; J gene: TRBJ2-7; D gene: .; clone size: few; CDR3 protein: CASSQDFAVSYEQYF; CDR3 DNA: TGCGCCAGCAGCCAAGATTTTGCAGTTAGCTACGAGCAGTACTTC
V gene: TRBV6-5; J gene: TRBJ2-1; D gene: .; clone size: few; CDR3 protein: CASSISSPYNEQFF; CDR3 DNA: TGTGCCAGCAGCATTAGTAGTCCCTACAATGAGCAGTTCTTC
V gene: TRBV4-1; J gene: TRBJ2-1; D gene: TRBD1; clone size: .; CDR3 protein: CASSHWTTGGFKDEQFF; CDR3 DNA: TGCGCCAGCAGCCACTGGACGACAGGGGGCTTTAAGGATGAGCAGTTCTTC
V gene: TRBV20-1; J gene: TRBJ1-2; D gene: .; clone size: .; CDR3 protein: CSVTGSDYGYTF; CDR3 DNA: TGCAGTGTAACGGGGTCGGACTATGGCTACACCTTC
V gene: TRBV5-4; J gene: TRBJ2-7; D gene: TRBD1; clone size: few; CDR3 protein: CASSPEGSQGAYEQYF; CDR3 DNA: TGTGCCAGCAGCCCTGAGGGTAGTCAGGGGGCTTACGAGCAGTACTTC
V gene: TRBV7-9; J gene: TRBJ2-7; D gene: TRBD2; clone size: many; CDR3 protein: CASSSLAGGFYEQYF; CDR3 DNA: TGTGCCAGCAGCAGTCTAGCGGGGGGGTTCTACGAGCAGTACTTC
V gene: TRBV5-5; J gene: TRBJ1-2; D gene: TRBD1; clone size: few; CDR3 protein: CASSWRTGLYGYTF; CDR3 DNA: TGTGCCAGCAGCTGGAGGACAGGGCTCTATGGCTACACCTTC